One and the same sample provided the 7 T cell receptor beta chains below, sequenced in a study of OX40 agonist ivuxolimab in advanced cancers. Sequenced by immunoSEQ multiplex PCR; TCRdb stores in-frame clones only, minus some. The sample has fewer than 35,000 clones, around 74% seen once; the top ten hold approximately 13%. Sample: CD4+ or CD8+ T cells sorted from blood, taken in a trial of the OX40 agonist ivuxolimab. These receptors were obtained from an adult with an advanced solid tumor such as melanoma, head and neck, liver or kidney cancer.

The chain uses TRBV21-1 and TRBJ2-4; the D call of TRBD1 is as the table states it, not checked on the DNA. TRBV21-1 is a listed pseudogene. This CDR3 is 17 amino acids long. In nucleotides, the CDR3 is TGTGCCAGCATGATAGGACAGGCCTTGCGAGCCAAAAACATTCAGTACTTC. The encoded protein is CASMIGQALRAKNIQYF.

The chain couples TRBV5-1 to TRBJ2-7; D uncertain. V lost 0 bases to trimming and J lost 1 base, with 11 bases between them. Germline lookup yields CDR1 SGHRS and CDR2 YFSETQ. There are 15 residues in the CDR3. CDR3 protein: CASSLGTQISYEQYF. In nucleotides, the CDR3 is TGCGCCAGCAGCTTGGGCACCCAGATTTCCTACGAGCAGTACTTC.

V gene TRBV7-2 combines with J gene TRBJ2-5, with 9 bases fitting TRBD1. The V gene end was trimmed by 6 bases and the J gene end by 4 bases; junction bases not matched to a gene: 9. CDR1 and CDR2 (germline): SGHTA, FQGNSA. This CDR3 has 15 residues. The CDR3 protein is CASSRTGEMVETQYF. The CDR3 coding sequence is TGTGCCAGCAGTCGGACAGGGGAGATGGTAGAGACCCAGTACTTC.

This chain connects TRBV7-6 to TRBJ2-7; D is unclear. The CDR3 has 14 residues. Germline V gives CDR1 SGHVS, CDR2 FNYEAQ. The ends were cut back, 5 bases at V and 1 base at J, with 12 bases in the middle. CDR3 protein: CASSALTYSYEQYF. The CDR3 DNA is TGTGCCAGCAGCGCGCTGACATATTCCTACGAGCAGTACTTC.

The chain links TRBV29-1 to TRBJ1-1; D is ambiguous. Trimming left V 7 bases short and J 1 base short, with 4 bases between. The CDR3 length is 10 residues. Germline values: CDR1 SQVTM, CDR2 ANQGSEA. The CDR3 spells CSGKNTEAFF. The DNA for the CDR3 is TGCAGCGGGAAGAACACTGAAGCTTTCTTT.

About this clone itself: The same CDR3 can be traced to other DNA sequences in this sample. The chain couples TRBV30 to TRBJ1-5, with 8 bases that match TRBD1. The germline V gene has CDR1 GTSNPN and CDR2 SVGIG (reference sequence). The CDR3 has 14 residues. The trim removed 3 bases at V and 3 bases at J, leaving 4 bases unmatched. Written as DNA, the CDR3 is TGTGCCTGGAGGGGGACAGGCAACAATCAGCCCCAGCATTTT. Protein: CAWRGTGNNQPQHF.

This clone appeared once. This chain uses TRBV19 with TRBJ2-7, with D perhaps matching TRBD2 (5 bases). In germline, CDR1 is LNHDA, CDR2 SQIVND (reference sequence). The CDR3 runs to 14 residues. With 3 bases removed from V and 0 bases from J, the gap between germline ends came to 9 bases. CDR3 protein: CASSIGLLSYEQYF. The DNA of the CDR3 is TGTGCCAGTAGTATCGGACTCCTCTCCTACGAGCAGTACTTC.